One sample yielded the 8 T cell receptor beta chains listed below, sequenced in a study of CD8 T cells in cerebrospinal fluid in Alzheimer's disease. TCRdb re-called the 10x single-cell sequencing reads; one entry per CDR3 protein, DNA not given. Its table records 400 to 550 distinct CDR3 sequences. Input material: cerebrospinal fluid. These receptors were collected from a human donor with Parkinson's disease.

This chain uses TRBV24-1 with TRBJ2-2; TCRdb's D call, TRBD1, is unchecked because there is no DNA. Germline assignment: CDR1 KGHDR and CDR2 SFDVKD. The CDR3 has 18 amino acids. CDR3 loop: CATSDHRTGASNTGELFF.

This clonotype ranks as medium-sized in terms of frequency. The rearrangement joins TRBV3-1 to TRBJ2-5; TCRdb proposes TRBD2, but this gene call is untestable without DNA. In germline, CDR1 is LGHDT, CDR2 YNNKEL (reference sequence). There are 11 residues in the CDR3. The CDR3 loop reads CASTSRETQYF.

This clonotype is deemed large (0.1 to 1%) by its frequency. The CDR3 spells CSARGQGHQPQHF. J is TRBJ1-5 and V is TRBV20-1; checking the TCRdb D call of TRBD1 is not possible without DNA. The CDR3 has 13 residues. Germline lookup yields CDR1 DFQATT and CDR2 SNEGSKA (reference sequence).

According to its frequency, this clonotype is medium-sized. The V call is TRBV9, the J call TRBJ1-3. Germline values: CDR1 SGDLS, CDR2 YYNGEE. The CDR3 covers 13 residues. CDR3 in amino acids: CASKAVSGNTIYF.

The CDR3 is CASSPYGGSSSYNEQFF. The chain carries TRBV7-9 and TRBJ2-1. Germline V gives CDR1 SEHNR, CDR2 FQNEAQ (reference sequence). The CDR3 is 17 residues long.

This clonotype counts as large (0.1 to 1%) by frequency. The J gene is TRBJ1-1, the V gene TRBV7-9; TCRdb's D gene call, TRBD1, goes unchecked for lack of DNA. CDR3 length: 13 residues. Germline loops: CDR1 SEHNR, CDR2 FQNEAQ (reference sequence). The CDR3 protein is CASRFGTLTEAFF.

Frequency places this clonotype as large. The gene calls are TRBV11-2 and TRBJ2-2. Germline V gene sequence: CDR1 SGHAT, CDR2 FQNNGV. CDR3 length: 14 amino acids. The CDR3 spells CASSWTADTGELFF. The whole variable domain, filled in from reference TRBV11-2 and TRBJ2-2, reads EAGVAQSPRYKIIEKRQSVAFWCNPISGHATLYWYQQILGQGPKLLIQFQNNGVVDDSQLPKDRFSAERLKGVDSTLKIQPAKLEDSAVYLCASSWTADTGELFFGEGSRLTVL.

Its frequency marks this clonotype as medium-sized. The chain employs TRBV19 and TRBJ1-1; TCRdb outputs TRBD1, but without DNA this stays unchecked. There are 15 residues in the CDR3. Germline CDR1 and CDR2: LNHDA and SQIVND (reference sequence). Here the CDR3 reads CASNTRQGARTEAFF. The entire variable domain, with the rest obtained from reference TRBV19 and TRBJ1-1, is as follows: DGGITQSPKYLFRKEGQNVTLSCEQNLNHDAMYWYRQDPGQGLRLIYYSQIVNDFQKGDIAEGYSVSREKKESFPLTVTSAQKNPTAFYLCASNTRQGARTEAFFGQGTRLTVV.